The TCR beta chain under discussion was sequenced for a study of T-cell reconstitution after alpha-beta-depleted transplantation in children (dated by TCRdb to about 2016). Background on the whole study: Using TCR repertoire profiling, the study quantitatively followed how T-cell immune reconstitution unfolded in children after TCRalphabeta/CD19-depleted allogeneic hematopoietic cell transplantation.

CDR1 and CDR2, looked up from the germline V gene (reference sequence), are MNHEY and SMNVEV. V was cut back by 6 bases and J by 2 bases, leaving a gap of 17 bases between them. The CDR3 starts with the cysteine, ends with the phenylalanine, and has 15 residues. Here the CDR3 DNA is all that survives: 45 bases in frame from base 1. Turning to this clonotype: This clone's antigen is unknown. Per-base qualities were not stored, and no clone one base away is much larger.

Findings and caveats that apply to the study as a whole: About two months after transplant, the apparently early recovery of alphabetaT-cell counts reportedly depended on just several hundred clones that had expanded rapidly and came from non-depleted graft cells. Hyperexpanded clone frequencies declined over subsequent months; after one year, T-cell counts and TCRbeta diversity were mostly attributed to newly produced T cells. In some patients, the high TCRbeta diversity seen at day 60 was put down to recipient T cells and intrathymic progenitors that had survived conditioning.

What the treatment or condition label conveys for this sample: allogeneic hematopoietic cell transplantation with graft depleted of TCRalphabeta T cells and CD19 B cells. The children who served as transplant recipients had been given grafts of TCRalphabeta/CD19-depleted allogeneic hematopoietic cells. Receptor amplification or capture employed PCR. Reads for this sample came from an Illumina HiSeq 2500. TCR library preparation used molecular barcoding, with unique molecular identifiers applied to normalize quantification of the TCRbeta repertoire. The public reads were reanalyzed by TCRdb: fastp trimming at Q25, MiXCR alignment, in-frame beta chains only. Every entry covers one CDR3 protein and lists the most common genes and DNA from its rows. The sample has around 300,000 distinct CDR3 sequences on record, roughly 25% of them singletons. The biggest ten clones account for approximately 11% of the sample.

The sequences come from PBMCs, mostly from graft donor cells, collected 180 days after TCRalphabeta/CD19-depleted stem cell transplant. This clonotype originated in a male patient between 10 and 17 years old who had a stem cell transplant for acute lymphoblastic leukemia, so the T cells may come from the graft donor. Recombination connected TRBV27 to TRBJ2-7; the D gene could be either TRBD1 or TRBD2, each agreeing at 6 bases. The encoded CDR3 is CASSVQRGHTYEQYF. The nucleotide sequence reads as follows: TGTGCCAGCAGCGTCCAACGGGGGCATACCTACGAGCAGTACTTC.